The 17 T cell receptor beta chains in this list originate from one sample, sequenced in a study of human T cells and chemical hapten exposure. TCRdb re-analysed the RACE reads in MiXCR, keeping a single row per CDR3 protein. The repertoire holds roughly 74,000 distinct CDR3 sequences, with about 32% as singletons. Time point in this sample: patch test 1, 2 weeks after DPC sensitization. The treatment is: therapeutic diphenylcyclopropenone sensitization with weekly scalp DPC. Sequenced material: whole blood, taken in connection with sensitization to the hapten diphenylcyclopropenone (DPC). Source of these receptors: a man aged 35-49 years with alopecia areata. Some clones in this sample may be carry-over from other donors' samples.

The chain combines TRBV7-9 with TRBJ2-6; D might be TRBD2 (5 bases). Between the trimmed V and J ends, which lost 7 bases and 5 bases, there was a span of 6 bases. The CDR3 sequence is 12 residues long. Germline CDR1 reads SEHNR; CDR2 reads FQNEAQ (reference sequence). As DNA, the CDR3 is TGTGCCAGCACGGGGAGGGCCAACGTCCTGACTTTC. It specifies CASTGRANVLTF.

The chain joins TRBV27 to TRBJ1-5; unclear D gene. The CDR3 is made up of 14 amino acids. Between the trimmed V and J ends, which lost 3 bases and 6 bases, there was a span of 12 bases. Germline CDR1 reads MNHEY; CDR2 reads SMNVEV (reference sequence). CDR3 in amino acids: CASSLDSMTQPQHF. The CDR3 DNA reads as TGTGCCAGCAGTTTGGATAGTATGACTCAGCCCCAGCATTTT.

V is TRBV7-2 and J is TRBJ2-5; TRBD1 is a possible D gene (5 bases). CDR3 size: 14 residues. Trimming stripped 6 bases from V and 5 bases from J, with 16 bases between. Germline V gene lookup returns CDR1 SGHTA and CDR2 FQGNSA. The CDR3 loop is CASSTPAAGETQYF. CDR3 bases: TGTGCCAGCAGTACTCCTGCGGCAGGGGAGACCCAGTACTTC.

The gene calls are TRBV12-3 or TRBV12-4 and TRBJ2-7, with 7 bases that match TRBD2. V was clipped by 1 base and J by 3 bases; unmatched bases: 9. The length of the CDR3 is 16 residues. CDR3 loop: CASSLGSRAGDYEQYF. The CDR3 coding sequence is TGTGCCAGCAGTTTAGGTTCGAGGGCGGGAGACTACGAGCAGTACTTC.

This clonotype was counted a few times. The chain links TRBV20-1 to TRBJ1-5, with D maybe TRBD1 (6 bases). Germline assignment: CDR1 DFQATT and CDR2 SNEGSKA (reference sequence). V was shortened by 3 bases and J by 7 bases, with 16 bases between the two germline ends. CDR3 length: 14 residues. The CDR3 region has the DNA TGCAGTGCTAGGAGGGGGTTGGTAGGGCAGCCCCAGCATTTT. Its protein product is CSARRGLVGQPQHF.

A few counts support this clonotype. The chain couples TRBV12-3 or TRBV12-4 to TRBJ1-3; possible D gene TRBD1, 5 bases. The CDR3 is 17 residues long. Trimming pared 6 bases from V and 0 bases from J, leaving 18 bases between. The CDR3: CASRGTIYRNSGNTIYF. The CDR3 coding sequence is TGTGCCAGCAGAGGAACGATTTACAGGAACTCTGGAAACACCATATATTTT.

The rearrangement links TRBV12-3 or TRBV12-4 to TRBJ2-1; TRBD2 aligns across 13 bases. Trimming at V came to 4 bases and at J to 6 bases, leaving 9 bases not matched to a gene. CDR3 length equals 17 residues. This CDR3 reads CASSSTLTSGRVNEQFF. CDR3 sequence (DNA): TGTGCCAGCAGTTCCACCTTAACTAGCGGGAGGGTCAATGAGCAGTTCTTC.

This clonotype was counted ten times or more. The rearrangement uses TRBV5-1 and TRBJ1-1; D is unclear. V lost 0 bases to trimming and J lost 0 bases, with 6 bases between them. The CDR3 spans 14 residues. Looked up from germline, CDR1 is SGHRS and CDR2 is YFSETQ. The CDR3 bases are TGCGCCAGCAGCTTGGAAACAGTGAACACTGAAGCTTTCTTT. Translated: CASSLETVNTEAFF.

This clonotype is labeled medium-sized. The chain is built from TRBV6-6 and TRBJ2-7, with TRBD1 matching over 8 bases. Germline loops: CDR1 MNHNY, CDR2 SVGAGI (reference sequence). The CDR3 has 15 residues. The ends lost 6 bases at V and 5 bases at J; junction bases unmatched: 12. The DNA for the CDR3 is TGTGCCAGCAGCTTCTCGGACAGGGTCGGCGACGAGCAGTACTTC. It translates to CASSFSDRVGDEQYF.

This clonotype was observed a handful of times. The chain recombines TRBV20-1 with TRBJ2-3; no definite D call. The CDR3 runs 16 residues. Trimming pared 0 bases from V and 2 bases from J, leaving 15 bases between. Germline CDR1 DFQATT, CDR2 SNEGSKA (reference sequence). The chain's CDR3 is CSAREARRDHTDTQYF. In DNA, the CDR3 is TGCAGTGCTAGAGAAGCGCGGCGAGACCACACAGATACGCAGTATTTT.

The chain is built from TRBV5-1 and TRBJ2-7; perhaps D is TRBD1 or TRBD2 (5 bases each). Trimming cost V 4 bases and J 3 bases, with 14 bases left between them. The CDR3 spans 14 residues. Germline V gene lookup returns CDR1 SGHRS and CDR2 YFSETQ. CDR3 in DNA: TGCGCCAGCAGCCCCCGGGACGCGGGCTACGAGCAGTACTTC. Encoded protein: CASSPRDAGYEQYF. The variable domain in full, with the rest retrieved from reference TRBV5-1 and TRBJ2-7, is KAGVTQTPRYLIKTRGQQVTLSCSPISGHRSVSWYQQTPGQGLQFLFEYFSETQRNKGNFPGRFSGRQFSNSRSEMNVSTLELGDSALYLCASSPRDAGYEQYFGPGTRLTVT.

The V call is TRBV7-6, the J call TRBJ2-7; 9 bases are shared with TRBD1. The CDR3 runs 14 residues. The junction had 7 bases not matched to a gene; V was cut back by 5 bases and J by 5 bases. Germline lookup yields CDR1 SGHVS and CDR2 FNYEAQ. DNA of the CDR3: TGTGCCAGCAGCCAGGGGACAGGGTACCACGAGCAGTACTTC. Translated, it gives CASSQGTGYHEQYF.

The J gene is TRBJ1-2, the V gene TRBV18; TRBD1 agrees at 7 bases. The germline CDR1 and CDR2 sequences are KGHSH and LQKENI. The V and J ends lost 3 bases and 3 bases, in that order; junction bases with no gene match: 7. The CDR3 extends over 15 amino acids. The CDR3 is CASSPLRQGDYGYTF. CDR3 DNA: TGTGCCAGCTCACCTCTCCGACAGGGCGACTATGGCTACACCTTC.

This clonotype was seen a handful of times. The chain joins TRBV11-2 to TRBJ2-2, with D hard to call. The V end was cut by 3 bases, the J end by 6 bases, with 8 bases between. The germline V gene encodes CDR1 SGHAT and CDR2 FQNNGV. The CDR3 runs to 13 residues. The CDR3 DNA is TGTGCCAGCAGCTTCGTAACTGCCGGGGAGCTGTTTTTT. Translation: CASSFVTAGELFF.

The rearrangement links TRBV7-2 to TRBJ2-1; D is ambiguous. V was trimmed by 1 base and J by 0 bases, leaving 4 bases between them. Germline V gene data show CDR1 as SGHTA and CDR2 as FQGNSA. The CDR3 length is 14 residues. The CDR3 DNA reads as TGTGCCAGCAGCTTAGGTCGCTCCTACAATGAGCAGTTCTTC. This codes for CASSLGRSYNEQFF.

This chain links TRBV27 with TRBJ2-1, with D maybe TRBD1 (5 bases). The V end lost 2 bases, the J end lost 9 bases, and 11 bases lay between the germline ends. CDR3 length equals 13 residues. Looked up from germline, CDR1 is MNHEY and CDR2 is SMNVEV (reference sequence). The chain's CDR3 is CASSLRGGAEQFF. The CDR3 coding sequence is TGTGCCAGCAGTTTAAGAGGTGGGGCTGAGCAGTTCTTC.

This chain connects TRBV28 to TRBJ2-3; 8 bases match TRBD1. CDR3 length: 15 residues. Unmatched junction bases numbered 4, after V lost 5 bases and J lost 0 bases. Germline CDR1 and CDR2: MDHEN and SYDVKM. The CDR3 DNA is TGTGCCAGCAGTCGCGGACAGGGAAGCACAGATACGCAGTATTTT. Its translation is CASSRGQGSTDTQYF.